This T cell receptor beta chain emerged from a study of patients and donors after allogeneic stem cell transplantation (dated by TCRdb to 2018 to 2021). V ends up 8 bases short and J 0 bases short, with an unmatched junction base count of 10. The CDR3 sequence holds 16 residues, the cysteine and phenylalanine included. The DNA shown is the 48-base CDR3, in frame from base 1. In the germline V gene, CDR1 corresponds to KGHSH and CDR2 to LQKENI. A remark on this clonotype: What this receptor recognizes is not known. The input lacks base qualities; no much larger clone sits a single base away.

Libraries were made using RT-PCR. The reads were generated on a NextSeq 550. TCRdb took the public reads, trimmed them with fastp at Q25, ran MiXCR for clone calling and kept in-frame beta chains. Each record represents a unique CDR3 protein, reported with the most common genes and DNA among its rows. Within this sample are hundreds of thousands of distinct CDR3 sequences, with roughly two fifths of them counted one time only. The ten largest make up around 10% of the sample. The chain was built from TRBV18 and TRBJ1-1; TRBD1 aligns with 9 central bases. This TCR came from a human donor who was either an allogeneic HSCT recipient or a stem cell or donor lymphocyte infusion donor (not recorded which). It is not recorded whose cells these are; they may come from a transplant donor. Input material: blood, either unsorted or a sorted T cell fraction (not recorded which). The CDR3 has the sequence CASGGQGLLMNTEAFF. Read as DNA, the sequence is TGTGCCAGCGGGGGACAGGGTCTCCTCATGAACACTGAAGCTTTCTTT.